Listed below are T cell receptor beta chains from one sample, sequenced in a study of T cells in Graves' hyperthyroidism and ophthalmopathy. TCRdb recomputed calls from the multiplex PCR reads with MiXCR, one row per CDR3 protein. The sample shows 600,000 to 650,000 distinct CDR3 sequences, about a sixth of them seen only once. Sequencing input: blood. The receptors originated from a woman younger than 45 with Graves' hyperthyroidism. Each CDR3 is given without its conserved first and last residue.

CDR3aa: ASSGGDRAYEQY
v_gene: TRBV27
j_gene: TRBJ2-7

CDR3aa: ASSQDRSVGEQF
v_gene: TRBV4-3
j_gene: TRBJ2-1

CDR3aa: ASNYRDEKTQY
v_gene: TRBV5-1
j_gene: TRBJ2-5

CDR3aa: ASSLGGTHTDTQY
v_gene: TRBV7-6
j_gene: TRBJ2-3

CDR3aa: ASSQTGTSGDLTDTQY
v_gene: TRBV28
j_gene: TRBJ2-3

CDR3aa: ATSGGRTVRNTGELF
v_gene: TRBV24-1
j_gene: TRBJ2-2

CDR3aa: ASSPHTLAGDRDTQY
v_gene: TRBV12-3/TRBV12-4
j_gene: TRBJ2-3

CDR3aa: SVDKGVDTDTQY
v_gene: TRBV29-1
j_gene: TRBJ2-3

CDR3aa: ASRAISGNEQF
v_gene: TRBV25-1
j_gene: TRBJ2-1

CDR3aa: ASSLRGASSYNEQF
v_gene: TRBV5-1
j_gene: TRBJ2-1

CDR3aa: SVATGAGEQY
v_gene: TRBV29-1
j_gene: TRBJ2-7